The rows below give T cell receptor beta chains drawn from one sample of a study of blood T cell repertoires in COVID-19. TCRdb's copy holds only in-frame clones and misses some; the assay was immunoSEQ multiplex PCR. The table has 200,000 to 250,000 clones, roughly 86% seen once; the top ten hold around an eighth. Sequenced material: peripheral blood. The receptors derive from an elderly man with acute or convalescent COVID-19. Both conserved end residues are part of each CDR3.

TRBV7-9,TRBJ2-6,CASSRRILSGANVLTF
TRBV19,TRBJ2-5,CASSIYRGGETQYF
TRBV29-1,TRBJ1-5,CSVADRNQLQHF
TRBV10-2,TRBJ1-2,CASSTGSNYGYTF
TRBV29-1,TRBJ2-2,CSFDPANTGELFF
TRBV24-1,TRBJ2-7,CATSSGTYEQYF
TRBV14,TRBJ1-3,CASSVYRERWNTIYF
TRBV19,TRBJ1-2,CASTLVGRADYGYTF
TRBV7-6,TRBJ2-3,CASSLDAGGKDTQYF
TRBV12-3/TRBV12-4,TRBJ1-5,CASSGVSQPQHF
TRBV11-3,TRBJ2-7,CASSSGPSYEQYF
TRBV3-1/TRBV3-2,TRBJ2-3,CASSRTSGGASHTDTQYF
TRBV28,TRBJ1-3,CASCPGQGLFGNTIYF
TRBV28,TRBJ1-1,CASSLVGNTEAFF
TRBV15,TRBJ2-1,CASSRGGARGGEQFF
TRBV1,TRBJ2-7,CTSSQVVVGRGLPTYEQYF
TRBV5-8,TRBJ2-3,CASSLMGGGWSTDTQYF
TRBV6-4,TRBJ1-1,CASSEAPGQGEAFF
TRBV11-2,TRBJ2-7,CASSRRGLAGPSQYF
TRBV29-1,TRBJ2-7,CSGGEGAVDSYEQYF
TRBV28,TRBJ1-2,CASSLRRVSGRYGYTF
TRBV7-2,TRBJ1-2,CASSLGQGGRDGYTF
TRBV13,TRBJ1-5,CASSRGGQGYQPQHF
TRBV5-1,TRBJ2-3,CASSPTSGSDTQYF
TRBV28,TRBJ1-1,CASSFRDRGRGLAFF
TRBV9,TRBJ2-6,CASSGTGGIGANVLTF
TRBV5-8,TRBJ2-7,CASSRQGGLLEQYF
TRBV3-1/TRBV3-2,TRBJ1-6,CASSQARVGSPLHF
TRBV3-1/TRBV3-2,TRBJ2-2,CASSQGRAGELFF
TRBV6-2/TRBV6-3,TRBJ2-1,CASSWRQSNSYNEQFF
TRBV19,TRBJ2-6,CASSIRGVFSGANVLTF
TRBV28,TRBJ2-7,CASSFGGASYEQYF
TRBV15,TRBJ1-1,CATSRDQNTEAFF